Included here is one T cell receptor beta chain sequence, with context. The sample comes from a study of brain T cells in children with intractable seizures. Repertoires were generated with immunoSEQ multiplex PCR, while TCRdb's copy carries only in-frame clones and drops some. This sample has roughly 110,000 clones, with approximately 94% found just once. This CDR3 contains 13 residues. Germline CDR1 SNHLY, CDR2 FYNNEI. The V end was cut by 6 bases, the J end by 3 bases, with 12 bases between. Source: peripheral blood, taken at surgery. The clonotype originates from a boy under two years old with hemimegalencephaly and intractable seizures. The chain links TRBV2 to TRBJ2-7; D not resolved. CDR3 sequence: CASRFTGYYEQYF. In nucleotides, the CDR3 is TGTGCCAGCAGATTCACCGGGTACTACGAGCAGTACTTC.